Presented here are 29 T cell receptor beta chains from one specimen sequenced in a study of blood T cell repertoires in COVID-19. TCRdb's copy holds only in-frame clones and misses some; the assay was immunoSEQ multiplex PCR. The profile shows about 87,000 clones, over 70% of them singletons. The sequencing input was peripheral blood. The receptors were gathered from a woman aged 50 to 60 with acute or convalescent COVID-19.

The CDR3 DNA is TGTGCCAGCAGTGAAGTGGGAGGGGGGGGGACTGAAGCTTTCTTT. Translating it yields CASSEVGGGGTEAFF. This chain joins TRBV6-1 and TRBJ1-1, with D maybe TRBD1 (6 bases). This CDR3 is built from 15 residues. The germline V gene encodes CDR1 MNHNS and CDR2 SASEGT. The V and J ends lost 1 base and 5 bases respectively, with 14 bases between them.

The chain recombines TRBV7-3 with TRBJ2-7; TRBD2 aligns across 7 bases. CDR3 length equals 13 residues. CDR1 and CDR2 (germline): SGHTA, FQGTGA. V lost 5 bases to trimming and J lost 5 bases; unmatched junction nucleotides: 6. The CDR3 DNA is TGTGCCAGCAGCGTCGTTGGGGGGGACGAGCAGTACTTC. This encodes CASSVVGGDEQYF. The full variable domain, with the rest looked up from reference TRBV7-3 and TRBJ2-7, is GAGVSQTPSNKVTEKGKYVELRCDPISGHTALYWYRQSLGQGPEFLIYFQGTGAADDSGLPNDRFFAVRPEGSVSTLKIQRTERGDSAVYLCASSVVGGDEQYFGPGTRLTVT.

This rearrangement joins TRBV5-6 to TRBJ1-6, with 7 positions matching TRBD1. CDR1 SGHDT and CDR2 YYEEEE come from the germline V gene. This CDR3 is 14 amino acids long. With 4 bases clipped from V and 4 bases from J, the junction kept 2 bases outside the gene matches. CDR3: CASSEGQYNSPLHF. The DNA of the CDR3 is TGTGCCAGCAGCGAGGGACAGTATAATTCACCCCTCCACTTT.

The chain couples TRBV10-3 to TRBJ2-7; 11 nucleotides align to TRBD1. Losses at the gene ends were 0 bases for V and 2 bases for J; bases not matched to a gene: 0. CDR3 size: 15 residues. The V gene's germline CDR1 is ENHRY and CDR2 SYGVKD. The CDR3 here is CAISESGQGAYEQYF. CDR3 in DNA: TGTGCCATCAGTGAGTCGGGACAGGGGGCCTACGAGCAGTACTTC.

The CDR3 region is CASRTQGEVYGYTF. In DNA form, the CDR3 reads TGTGCCAGCAGGACACAGGGGGAAGTCTATGGCTACACCTTC. This sequence joins TRBV2 and TRBJ1-2; 8 nucleotides align to TRBD1. The CDR3 is 14 amino acids. Unmatched junction bases numbered 7, after V lost 6 bases and J lost 4 bases. Germline V gene lookup returns CDR1 SNHLY and CDR2 FYNNEI. The full variable domain, in which reference TRBV2 and TRBJ1-2 provide the parts outside the CDR3, is EPEVTQTPSHQVTQMGQEVILRCVPISNHLYFYWYRQILGQKVEFLVSFYNNEISEKSEIFDDQFSVERPDGSNFTLKIRSTKLEDSAMYFCASRTQGEVYGYTFGSGTRLTVV.

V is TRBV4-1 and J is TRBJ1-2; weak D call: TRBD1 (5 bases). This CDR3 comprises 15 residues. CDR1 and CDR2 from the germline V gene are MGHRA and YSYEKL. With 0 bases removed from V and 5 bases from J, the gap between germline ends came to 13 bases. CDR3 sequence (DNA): TGCGCCAGCAGCCAAGATCTGCCAGGGTGGTATGGCTACACCTTC. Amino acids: CASSQDLPGWYGYTF.

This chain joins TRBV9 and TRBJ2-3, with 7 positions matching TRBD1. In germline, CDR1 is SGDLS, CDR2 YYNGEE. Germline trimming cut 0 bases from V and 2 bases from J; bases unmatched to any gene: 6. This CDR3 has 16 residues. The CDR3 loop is CASSVEGTGDTDTQYF. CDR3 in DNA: TGTGCCAGCAGCGTAGAGGGAACAGGGGACACAGATACGCAGTATTTT.

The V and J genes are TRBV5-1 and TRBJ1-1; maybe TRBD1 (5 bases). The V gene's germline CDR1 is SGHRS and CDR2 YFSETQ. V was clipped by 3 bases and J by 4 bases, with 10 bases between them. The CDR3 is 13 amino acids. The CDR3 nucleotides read TGCGCCAGCAGCTGGGACTTCGGCACTGAAGCTTTCTTT. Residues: CASSWDFGTEAFF. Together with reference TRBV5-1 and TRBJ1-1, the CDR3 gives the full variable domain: KAGVTQTPRYLIKTRGQQVTLSCSPISGHRSVSWYQQTPGQGLQFLFEYFSETQRNKGNFPGRFSGRQFSNSRSEMNVSTLELGDSALYLCASSWDFGTEAFFGQGTRLTVV.

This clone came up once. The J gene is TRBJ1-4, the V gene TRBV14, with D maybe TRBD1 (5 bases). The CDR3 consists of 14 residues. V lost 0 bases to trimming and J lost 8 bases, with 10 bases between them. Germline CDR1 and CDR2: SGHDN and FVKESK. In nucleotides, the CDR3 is TGTGCCAGCAGCCAAGACAGGGTTGGCGAAAAACTGTTTTTT. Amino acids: CASSQDRVGEKLFF.

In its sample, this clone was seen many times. This chain's CDR3 is CASSLEGQGGTPLHF. CDR3 bases: TGTGCCAGCAGCTTGGAAGGACAGGGGGGAACACCCCTCCACTTT. The gene calls are TRBV7-9 and TRBJ1-6; 10 nucleotides align to TRBD1. V shed 3 bases and J 11 bases; nucleotides not matched to a gene: 7. This CDR3 comprises 15 residues. Looked up from germline, CDR1 is SEHNR and CDR2 is FQNEAQ (reference sequence).

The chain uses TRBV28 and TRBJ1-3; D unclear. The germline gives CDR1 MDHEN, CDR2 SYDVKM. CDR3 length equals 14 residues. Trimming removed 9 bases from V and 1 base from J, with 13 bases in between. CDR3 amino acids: CASLESLSGNTIYF. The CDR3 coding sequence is TGTGCCAGTCTCGAGTCCCTATCTGGAAACACCATATATTTT.

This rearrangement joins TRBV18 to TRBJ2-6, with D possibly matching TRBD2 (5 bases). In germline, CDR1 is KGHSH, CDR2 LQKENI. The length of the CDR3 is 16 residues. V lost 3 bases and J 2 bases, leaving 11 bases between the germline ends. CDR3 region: CASSPGMMAGANVLTF. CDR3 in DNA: TGTGCCAGCTCACCCGGGATGATGGCTGGGGCCAACGTCCTGACTTTC.

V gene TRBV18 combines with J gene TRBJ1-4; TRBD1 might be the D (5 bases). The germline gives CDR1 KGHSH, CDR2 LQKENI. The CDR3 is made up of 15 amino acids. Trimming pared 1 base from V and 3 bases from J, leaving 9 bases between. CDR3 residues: CASSPQGQANEKLFF. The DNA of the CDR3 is TGTGCCAGCTCACCACAGGGGCAGGCTAATGAAAAACTGTTTTTT.

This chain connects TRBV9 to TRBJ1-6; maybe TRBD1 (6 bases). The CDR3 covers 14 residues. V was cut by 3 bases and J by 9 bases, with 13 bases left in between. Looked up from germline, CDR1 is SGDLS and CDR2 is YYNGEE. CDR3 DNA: TGTGCCAGCAGCGAGCAACTCAGGGGTTCACCCCTCCACTTT. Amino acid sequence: CASSEQLRGSPLHF.

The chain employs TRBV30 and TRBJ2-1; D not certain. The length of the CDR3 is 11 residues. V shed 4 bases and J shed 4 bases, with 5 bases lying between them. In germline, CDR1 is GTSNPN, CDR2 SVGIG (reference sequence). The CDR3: CAWTGYNEQFF. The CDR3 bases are TGTGCCTGGACAGGTTACAATGAGCAGTTCTTC.

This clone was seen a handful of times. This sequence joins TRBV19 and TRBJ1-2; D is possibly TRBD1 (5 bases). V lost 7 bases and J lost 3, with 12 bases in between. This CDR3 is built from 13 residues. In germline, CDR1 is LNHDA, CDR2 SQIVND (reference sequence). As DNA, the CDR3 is TGTGCCAGTAAGGATGGGGGGGACTATGGCTACACCTTC. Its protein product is CASKDGGDYGYTF.

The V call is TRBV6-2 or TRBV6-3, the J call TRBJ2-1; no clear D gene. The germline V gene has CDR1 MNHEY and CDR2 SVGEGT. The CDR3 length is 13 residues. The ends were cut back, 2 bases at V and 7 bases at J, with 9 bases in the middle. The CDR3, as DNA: TGTGCCAGCAGTTACCCGGAGAGGAATGAGCAGTTCTTC. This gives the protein CASSYPERNEQFF.

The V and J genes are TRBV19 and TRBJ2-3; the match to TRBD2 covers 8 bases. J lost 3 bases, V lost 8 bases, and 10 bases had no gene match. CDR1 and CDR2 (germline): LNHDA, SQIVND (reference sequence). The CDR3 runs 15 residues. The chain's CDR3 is CASSVAGGQTDTQYF. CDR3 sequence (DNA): TGTGCCAGTTCTGTGGCGGGGGGCCAGACAGATACGCAGTATTTT. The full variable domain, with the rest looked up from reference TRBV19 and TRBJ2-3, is DGGITQSPKYLFRKEGQNVTLSCEQNLNHDAMYWYRQDPGQGLRLIYYSQIVNDFQKGDIAEGYSVSREKKESFPLTVTSAQKNPTAFYLCASSVAGGQTDTQYFGPGTRLTVL.

The CDR3 sequence: CASLRGSTDTQYF. CDR3 DNA sequence: TGTGCCAGCCTAAGGGGGAGCACAGATACGCAGTATTTT. The V and J genes are TRBV12-3 or TRBV12-4 and TRBJ2-3; tentative D call: TRBD1 (6 bases). The CDR3 is 13 residues long. V shed 8 bases and J shed 0 bases, with 9 bases lying between them.

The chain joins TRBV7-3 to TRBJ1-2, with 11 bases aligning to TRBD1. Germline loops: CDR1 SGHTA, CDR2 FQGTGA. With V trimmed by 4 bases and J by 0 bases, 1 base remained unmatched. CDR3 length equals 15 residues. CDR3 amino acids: CASSWTGGPNYGYTF. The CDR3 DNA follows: TGTGCCAGCAGCTGGACAGGGGGCCCTAACTATGGCTACACCTTC.

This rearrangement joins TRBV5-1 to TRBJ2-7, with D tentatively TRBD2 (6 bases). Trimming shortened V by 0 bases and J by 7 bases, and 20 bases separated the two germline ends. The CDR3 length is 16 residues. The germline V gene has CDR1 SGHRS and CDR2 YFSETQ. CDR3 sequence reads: CASSLGGGRADGEQYF. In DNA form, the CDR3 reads TGCGCCAGCAGCTTGGGGGGAGGTCGCGCTGATGGGGAGCAGTACTTC.

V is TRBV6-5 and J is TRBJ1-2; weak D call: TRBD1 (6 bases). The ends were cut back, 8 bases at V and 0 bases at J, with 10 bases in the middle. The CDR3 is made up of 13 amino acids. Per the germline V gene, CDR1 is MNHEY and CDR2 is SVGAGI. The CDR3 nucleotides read TGTGCCAGCTCCGGACAGACTAACTATGGCTACACCTTC. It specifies CASSGQTNYGYTF.

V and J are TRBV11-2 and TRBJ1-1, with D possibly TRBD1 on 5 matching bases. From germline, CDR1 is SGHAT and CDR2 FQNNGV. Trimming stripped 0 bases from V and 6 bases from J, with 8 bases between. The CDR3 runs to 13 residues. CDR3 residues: CASSLEGGSEAFF. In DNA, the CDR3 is TGTGCCAGCAGCTTAGAGGGGGGGTCTGAAGCTTTCTTT.

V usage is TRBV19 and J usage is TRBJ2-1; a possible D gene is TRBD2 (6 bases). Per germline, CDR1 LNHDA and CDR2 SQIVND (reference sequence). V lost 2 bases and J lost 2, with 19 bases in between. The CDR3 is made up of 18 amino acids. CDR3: CASSITTSRGSAYNEQFF. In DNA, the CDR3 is TGTGCCAGTAGTATAACCACCTCTCGGGGGTCGGCCTACAATGAGCAGTTCTTC.

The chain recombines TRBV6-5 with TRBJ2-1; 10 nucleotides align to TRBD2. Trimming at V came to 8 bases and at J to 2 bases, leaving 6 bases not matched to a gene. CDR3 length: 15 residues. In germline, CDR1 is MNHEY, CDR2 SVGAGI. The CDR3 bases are TGTGCCAGCGCTCTAGCGGGGGCCGCCTACAATGAGCAGTTCTTC. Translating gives CASALAGAAYNEQFF.

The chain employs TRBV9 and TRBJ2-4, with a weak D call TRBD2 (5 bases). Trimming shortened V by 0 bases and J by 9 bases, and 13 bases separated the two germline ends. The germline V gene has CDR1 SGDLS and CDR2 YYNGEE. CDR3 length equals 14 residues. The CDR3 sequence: CASSVGPGGSIQYF. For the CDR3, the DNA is TGTGCCAGCAGCGTAGGTCCGGGTGGGAGCATTCAGTACTTC.

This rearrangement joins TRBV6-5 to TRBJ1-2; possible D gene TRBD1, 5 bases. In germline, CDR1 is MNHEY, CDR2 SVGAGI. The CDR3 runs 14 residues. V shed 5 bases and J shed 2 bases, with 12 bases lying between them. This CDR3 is CASSRLGGNYGYTF. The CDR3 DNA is TGTGCCAGCAGTCGCCTGGGGGGAAACTATGGCTACACCTTC.

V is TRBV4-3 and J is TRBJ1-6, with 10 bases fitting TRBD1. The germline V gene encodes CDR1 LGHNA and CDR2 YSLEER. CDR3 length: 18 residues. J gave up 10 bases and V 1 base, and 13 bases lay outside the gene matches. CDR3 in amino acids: CASSQVLPLGTGVSPLHF. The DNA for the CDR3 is TGCGCCAGCAGCCAAGTCCTACCCCTGGGGACAGGGGTCTCACCCCTCCACTTT.

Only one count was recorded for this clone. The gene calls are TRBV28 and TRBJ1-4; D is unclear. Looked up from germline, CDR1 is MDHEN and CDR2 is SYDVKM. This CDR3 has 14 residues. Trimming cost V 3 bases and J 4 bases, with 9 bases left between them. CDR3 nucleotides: TGTGCCAGCAGTTTTGACGGGGATAATGAAAAACTGTTTTTT. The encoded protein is CASSFDGDNEKLFF.